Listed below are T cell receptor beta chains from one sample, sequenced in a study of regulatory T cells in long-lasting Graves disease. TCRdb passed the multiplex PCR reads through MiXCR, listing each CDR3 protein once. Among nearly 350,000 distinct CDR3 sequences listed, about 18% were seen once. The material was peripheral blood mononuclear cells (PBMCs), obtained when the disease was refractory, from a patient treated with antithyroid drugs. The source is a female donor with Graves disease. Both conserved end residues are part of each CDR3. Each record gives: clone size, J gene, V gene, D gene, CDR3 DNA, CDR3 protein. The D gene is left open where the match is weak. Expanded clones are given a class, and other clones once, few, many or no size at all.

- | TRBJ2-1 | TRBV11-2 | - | TGTGCCAGCAGCTTAGTTTCACAGATCAATGAGCAGTTCTTC | CASSLVSQINEQFF
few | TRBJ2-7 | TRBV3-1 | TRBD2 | TGTGCCAGCAGCCCCCAGGGACTAGCGGGGGACCCTCACTTC | CASSPQGLAGDPHF
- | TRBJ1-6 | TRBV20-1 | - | TGCAGTGCTACAGGGGAAAATAATTCACCCCTCCACTTT | CSATGENNSPLHF
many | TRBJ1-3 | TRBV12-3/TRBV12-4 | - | TGTGCCAGCGGAACTGGCAGGGCTGGAAACACCATATATTTT | CASGTGRAGNTIYF
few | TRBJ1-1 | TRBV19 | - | TGTGCCAGTAGTGCTCGCTCCGGGAGGCAGAACACTGAAGCTTTCTTT | CASSARSGRQNTEAFF
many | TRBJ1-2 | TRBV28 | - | TGTGCCAGCAGGCCCCGGGACACCCATAACTATGGCTACACCTTC | CASRPRDTHNYGYTF
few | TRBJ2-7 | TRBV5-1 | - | TGCGCCAGCAGCCGACAGACGGATCCCTACGAGCAGTACTTC | CASSRQTDPYEQYF
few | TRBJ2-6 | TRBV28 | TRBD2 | TGTGCCAGCAGTGCAGCGGGACTAGCGGGGTTGAGCTCTGGGGCCAACGTCCTGACTTTC | CASSAAGLAGLSSGANVLTF
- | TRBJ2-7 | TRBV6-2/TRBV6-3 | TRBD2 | TGTGCCAGCAGTTTTAGCGGGGCATACGAGCAGTACTTC | CASSFSGAYEQYF
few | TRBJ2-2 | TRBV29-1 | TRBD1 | TGCAGCGTTGGAGACAGGGGCTCCGGGGAGCTGTTTTTT | CSVGDRGSGELFF
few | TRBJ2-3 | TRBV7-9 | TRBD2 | TGTGCCAGCAGCGCCCGTAGCGGGAGGGGAACAGATACGCAGTATTTT | CASSARSGRGTDTQYF
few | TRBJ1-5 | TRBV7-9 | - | TGTGCCAGCAGCTTAGACAAGGGAGGCAATCAGCCCCAGCATTTT | CASSLDKGGNQPQHF
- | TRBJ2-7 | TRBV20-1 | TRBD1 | TGCAGTGCCCTCTGTCCGGGACAGGAAACCTCCTACGAGCAGTACTTC | CSALCPGQETSYEQYF
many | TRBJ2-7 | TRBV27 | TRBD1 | TGTGCCAGCAGAGAGAGAGGTACAGGGGCCGAGCAGTACTTC | CASRERGTGAEQYF
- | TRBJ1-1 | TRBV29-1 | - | TGCAGCGCCCAAGCGGGTGTTGCTGAAGCTTTCTTT | CSAQAGVAEAFF
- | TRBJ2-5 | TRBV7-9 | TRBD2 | TGTGCCAGCAGCTTACCACTCGGGGCTAGCGGGAGGCGGGGGCCCCAAGAGACCCAGTACTTC | CASSLPLGASGRRGPQETQYF
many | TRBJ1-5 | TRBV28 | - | TGTGCCAGCAGTCTCCTTGGGTTTCAGCCCCAGCATTTT | CASSLLGFQPQHF
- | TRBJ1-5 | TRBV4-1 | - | TGCGCCAGCAGCCAAGGGTCTGGGCATCTTAGCAATCAGCCCCAGCATTTT | CASSQGSGHLSNQPQHF
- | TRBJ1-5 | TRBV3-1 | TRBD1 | TGTGCCAGCAGCTCCCGGGACAGGAATCAGCCCCAGCATTTT | CASSSRDRNQPQHF
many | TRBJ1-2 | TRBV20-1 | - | TGCAGTGCTAAAAGGGCAGGAGGCTACACCTTC | CSAKRAGGYTF
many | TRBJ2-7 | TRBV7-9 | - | TGTGCCAGCAGCTGGGGCTCCTACGAGCAGTACTTC | CASSWGSYEQYF
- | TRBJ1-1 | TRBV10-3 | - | TGTGCCATCTATTCTCCAGGGAGTGAAGCTTTCTTT | CAIYSPGSEAFF
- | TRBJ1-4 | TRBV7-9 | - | TGTGCCAGCAGCTCCCCGGGGGGCATGGAAAAACTGTTTTTT | CASSSPGGMEKLFF
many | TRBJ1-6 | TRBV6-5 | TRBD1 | TGTGCCAGCAGTTACGACAGGACAGGGGGCTCCTATAATTCACCCCTCCACTTT | CASSYDRTGGSYNSPLHF
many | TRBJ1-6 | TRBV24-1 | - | TGTGCCACCAGTGATTCTTCCCGACTTTCACCCCTCCACTTT | CATSDSSRLSPLHF
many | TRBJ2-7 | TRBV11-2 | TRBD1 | TGTGCCAGCAGCACGTGGGGAAGGGGGCGTAAATCTTACGAGCAGTACTTC | CASSTWGRGRKSYEQYF
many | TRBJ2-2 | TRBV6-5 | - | TGTGCCAGCAGTTACGGCGGGAACACCGGGGAGCTGTTTTTT | CASSYGGNTGELFF
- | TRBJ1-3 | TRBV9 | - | TGTGCCAGCAGTGATACTCAGGGGTCTGGAAACACCATATATTTT | CASSDTQGSGNTIYF
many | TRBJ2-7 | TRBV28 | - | TGTGCCAGCAGGATAAGCGGCAGGGCCTACGAGCAGTACTTC | CASRISGRAYEQYF
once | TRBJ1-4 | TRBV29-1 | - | TGCAGCGTCGAGGGATATGGAGCTGGTAATGAAAAACTGTTTTTT | CSVEGYGAGNEKLFF
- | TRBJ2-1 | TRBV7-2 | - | TGTGCCAGCAGCTCCCCCGGGGGTTACAATGAGCAGTTCTTC | CASSSPGGYNEQFF
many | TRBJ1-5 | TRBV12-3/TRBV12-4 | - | TGTGCCAGCAGTTTTTGGGGACAGCCCCAGCATTTT | CASSFWGQPQHF
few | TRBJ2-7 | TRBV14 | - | TGTGCCAGCAGCCTCGTCGGACAGAACGAGCAGTACTTC | CASSLVGQNEQYF
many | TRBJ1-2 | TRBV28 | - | TGTGCCAGCAGTTTCACGGTTTTCGCAGGGGCCTATGGCTACACCTTC | CASSFTVFAGAYGYTF
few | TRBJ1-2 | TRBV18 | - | TGTGCCAGCTCAAGTTCAGGGGCTGTTTCCTATGGCTACACCTTC | CASSSSGAVSYGYTF
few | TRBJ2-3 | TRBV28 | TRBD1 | TGTGCCAGCTTCCATTTCGGACAGGGGGTGGATACGCAGTATTTT | CASFHFGQGVDTQYF
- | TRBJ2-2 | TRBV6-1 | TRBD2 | TGTGCCAGCACCAGCCTAGCGGGGCGAGGGGAGCTGTTTTTT | CASTSLAGRGELFF
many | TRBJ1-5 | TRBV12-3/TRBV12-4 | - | TGTGCCAGCAGTTTAGATAGGTGGGGGACGGAATACAATCAGCCCCAGCATTTT | CASSLDRWGTEYNQPQHF
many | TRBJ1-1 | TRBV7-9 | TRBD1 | TGTGCCAGCAGCGCCCAGGGGGACATGAACACTGAAGCTTTCTTT | CASSAQGDMNTEAFF
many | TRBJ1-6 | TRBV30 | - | TGTGCCTGGAGTGTACTGCGAGGGACTCGAGGTCTCCACTTT | CAWSVLRGTRGLHF
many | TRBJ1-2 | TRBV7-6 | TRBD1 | TGTGCCAGCAGCCCCGGGACAGCCCAGCTAGGCTACACCTTC | CASSPGTAQLGYTF
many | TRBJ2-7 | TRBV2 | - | TGTGCCAGCACTGGCCCCACGGGGACCTACGAGCAGTACTTC | CASTGPTGTYEQYF
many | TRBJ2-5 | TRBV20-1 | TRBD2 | TGCAGTGCTAGGGGGACTAGCGGGGGGCAAGAGACCCAGTACTTC | CSARGTSGGQETQYF
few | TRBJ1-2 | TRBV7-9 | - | TGTGCCAGCAGAAAGGGGTCGGTGGTCGGGGGGGACTACACCTTC | CASRKGSVVGGDYTF
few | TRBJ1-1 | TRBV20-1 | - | TGCAGTGCTTCGACAGGCTGGCGGACTGAAGCTTTCTTT | CSASTGWRTEAFF
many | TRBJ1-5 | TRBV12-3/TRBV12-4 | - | TGTGCCAGCAGTTTATCGGGAAATAGCAATCAGCCCCAGCATTTT | CASSLSGNSNQPQHF
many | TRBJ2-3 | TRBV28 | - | TGTGCCAGCAGAGGGGACTCTAGGGTGATCACAGATACGCAGTATTTT | CASRGDSRVITDTQYF
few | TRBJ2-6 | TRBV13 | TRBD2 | TGTGCCAGCAGCTTATCAGCGGGGGCCATGGACCACTCTGGGGCCAACGTCCTGACTTTC | CASSLSAGAMDHSGANVLTF
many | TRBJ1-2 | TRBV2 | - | TGTGCCACCGACGCGTACAGGGATGGCTACACCTTC | CATDAYRDGYTF
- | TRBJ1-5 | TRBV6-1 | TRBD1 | TGTGCCAGCAGTCTCAGCGGTACCCCAGGGGGCTATCAGCCCCAGCATTTT | CASSLSGTPGGYQPQHF
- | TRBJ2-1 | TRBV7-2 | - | TGTGCCAGCAGCTTAGCGAAGGCTCCTTACAATGAGCAGTTCTTC | CASSLAKAPYNEQFF
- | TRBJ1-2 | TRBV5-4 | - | TGTGCCAGCAGCTTGATCGGCAGGTCCCACTATGGCTACACCTTC | CASSLIGRSHYGYTF
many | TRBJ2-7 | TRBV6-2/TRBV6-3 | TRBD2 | TGTGCCAGCAGTCCCGGACTAGGCTACGAGCAGTACTTC | CASSPGLGYEQYF
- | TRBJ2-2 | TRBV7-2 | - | TGTGCCAGCAGCAAACAAGGGGGAGCGAACACCGGGGAGCTGTTTTTT | CASSKQGGANTGELFF
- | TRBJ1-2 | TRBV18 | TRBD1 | TGTGCCAGCTCACCAGGGGCAGGGGGCCGGTATGGCTACACCTTC | CASSPGAGGRYGYTF
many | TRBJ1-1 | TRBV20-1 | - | TGCAGTGCTCCTAAAAACGGGGGCCATGAAGCTTTCTTT | CSAPKNGGHEAFF